The text below deals with one TCR beta chain. The antigen this receptor binds is unknown. One junction end disagrees with the germline gene, perhaps due to a read error. Including the terminal cysteine and phenylalanine, the CDR3 comprises 12 residues. CDR3 DNA only is kept here, 36 bases in frame from base 1. The germline V gene yields SNHLY for CDR1 and FYNNEI for CDR2. The data are from a study of human T cells and chemical hapten exposure (dated by TCRdb to 2020 to 2023). Regarding the research as a whole: For sensitization, 2% DPC in acetone was applied to a roughly 2 cm by roughly 2 cm area of upper inner arm skin. Throughout the study period of about 22 weeks, patients also received therapeutic DPC doses to the scalp every week. Patch testing was done on the upper back using Finn chambers containing 0.01% DPC, and results were scored after 6 days according to International Contact Dermatitis Research Group standards. The patient cohort, mostly female, included alopecia areata with under or over 50% scalp involvement, alopecia totalis and alopecia universalis. Libraries were pooled for sequencing, and variation in per-sample TCR yields was attributed mainly to small differences in library volumes within the pool. Peripheral blood TCR repertoire changes were tracked in vivo in alopecia patients during primary and secondary sensitization to the hapten diphenylcyclopropenone (DPC). Blood was sampled from patients pre-sensitization (week 0) and at 2, 6 and about 24 weeks after DPC sensitization. Twenty-nine alopecia patients gave blood for TCR sequencing at one to four time points (pre-sensitization, 2, 6 and 24 weeks).

On the study overall, not on this receptor specifically: The number of TCRs above 1 in 1000 frequency did not change with DPC sensitization; there was no evidence of global repertoire structure alterations. After repeated subsampling, the strength of the expansion versus patch-test correlation and the threshold at which it became significant changed. Patch test score was positively correlated with the number of PT1 expanded TCRs, with significance at thresholds 8, 16 and 32 but not at 4. Because all patients had alopecia, a presumed autoimmune disease, the immune response of the patients might differ from that of healthy individuals. Expanded TCRs formed significantly more large CDR3 similarity clusters than pre-sensitization or healthy control sets, consistent with antigen-driven responses.

The sample's time point label, in plain terms: patch test 1, 2 weeks after DPC sensitization. This specimen's treatment or condition label, per the study, means: therapeutic diphenylcyclopropenone sensitization with weekly scalp DPC. At each patch-test visit, blood was drawn before the patch test was applied. To be eligible, patients had to be aged 18 to 70, diagnosed with alopecia and judged suitable for DPC therapy, while pregnant patients were excluded. Total RNA was extracted from unfractionated whole blood collected in Tempus Blood RNA tubes. Library prep was done by RACE. The sequencing machine was a NextSeq 500. Library preparation attached unique molecular identifiers to individual cDNA molecules for quantitative, reproducible TCR counting. From each blood RNA sample, both TCR alpha and TCR beta chains were sequenced. Per the authors' processing: The median number of TCRs per sample was approximately 93,000, ranging from about 20,000 to 750,000. V, J and CDR3 annotation of the TCR reads was carried out using the Decombinator software suite. Every sample was subsampled to the same number of TCRs (28,000) for the PS versus PT1 abundance plots. Expanded TCRs were defined as absent before sensitization and observed at least eight times at the 2-week time point. TCRdb's own reprocessing of the public reads used fastp at Q25 and MiXCR and kept productive beta chains. Merged by CDR3 protein, the rows form single entries marked with the most common genes and DNA. The V and J calls reflect TCRdb's pipeline rather than the authors' work. The table for this sample lists nearly 350,000 distinct CDR3 sequences; roughly 6.9% of them were counted only once. Roughly 8% of the sample is taken by the ten largest.

Sequenced here: whole blood, sampled in connection with sensitization to the hapten diphenylcyclopropenone (DPC). The receptor was isolated from a woman between 18 and 29 years old with alopecia areata. Some clones in this sample may be carry-over from other donors' samples. In this chain, TRBV2 is recombined with TRBJ2-3; a confident D gene designation cannot be given. The sequenced DNA is TGTGCCAGCAGTGCCTCGAAGGGCCCCCGGGATTTT. Its coded protein is CASSASKGPRDF.